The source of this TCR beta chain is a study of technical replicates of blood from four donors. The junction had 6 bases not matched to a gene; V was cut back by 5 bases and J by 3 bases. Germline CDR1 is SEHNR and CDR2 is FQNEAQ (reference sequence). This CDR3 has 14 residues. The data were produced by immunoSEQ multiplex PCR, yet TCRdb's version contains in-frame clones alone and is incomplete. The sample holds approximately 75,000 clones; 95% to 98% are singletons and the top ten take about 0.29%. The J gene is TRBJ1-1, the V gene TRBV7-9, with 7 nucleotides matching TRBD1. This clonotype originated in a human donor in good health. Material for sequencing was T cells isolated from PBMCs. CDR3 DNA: TGTGCCAGCAGCCCGCAGGGACAGTACACTGAAGCTTTCTTT. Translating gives CASSPQGQYTEAFF.